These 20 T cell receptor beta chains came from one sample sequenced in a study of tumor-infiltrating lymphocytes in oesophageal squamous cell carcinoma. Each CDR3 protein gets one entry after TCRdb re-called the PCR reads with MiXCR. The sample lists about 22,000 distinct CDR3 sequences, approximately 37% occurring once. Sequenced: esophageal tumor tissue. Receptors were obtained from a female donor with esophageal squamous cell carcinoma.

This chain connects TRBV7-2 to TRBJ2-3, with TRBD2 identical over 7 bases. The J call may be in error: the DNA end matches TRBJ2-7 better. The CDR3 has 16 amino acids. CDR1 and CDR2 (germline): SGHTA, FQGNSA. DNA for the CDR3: TGTGCCAGCAGCTTGGAGAGGTCTAGCGGTTACAATGAGCAGTACTTC. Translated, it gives CASSLERSSGYNEQYF.

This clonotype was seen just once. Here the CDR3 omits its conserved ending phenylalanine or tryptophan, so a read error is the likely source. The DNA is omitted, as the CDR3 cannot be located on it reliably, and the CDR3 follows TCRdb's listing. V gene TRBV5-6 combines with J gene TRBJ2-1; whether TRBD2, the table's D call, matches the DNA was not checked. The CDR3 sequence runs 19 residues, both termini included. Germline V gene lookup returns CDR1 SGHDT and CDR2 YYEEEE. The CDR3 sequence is CASSSDRGLLGSYGYTFGS.

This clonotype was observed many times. The CDR3 reads CASSLAGISNQPQHF. The CDR3 DNA reads TGTGCCAGCAGCTTGGCGGGGATTAGCAATCAGCCCCAGCATTTT. V gene TRBV5-6 combines with J gene TRBJ1-5; D gene unclear. The V end was cut by 0 bases, the J end by 0 bases, with 7 bases between. The CDR3 has 15 residues. The germline V gene encodes CDR1 SGHDT and CDR2 YYEEEE.

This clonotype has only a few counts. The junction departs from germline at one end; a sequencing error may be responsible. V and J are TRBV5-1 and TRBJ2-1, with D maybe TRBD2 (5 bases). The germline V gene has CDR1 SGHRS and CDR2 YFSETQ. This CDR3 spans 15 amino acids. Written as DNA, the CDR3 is TGCGCCAGCAGCTCAGGCGGACTGCCTTACATTGAGCAGTTCTTC. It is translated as CASSSGGLPYIEQFF.

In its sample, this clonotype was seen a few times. In DNA form, the CDR3 reads TGTGCCAGCAGTTTAGGAGGGAGCACCTACAATGAGCAGTTCTTC. The encoded protein is CASSLGGSTYNEQFF. The chain recombines TRBV28 with TRBJ2-1; a weak D match, TRBD2 (6 bases). Germline V gene data show CDR1 as MDHEN and CDR2 as SYDVKM. CDR3 length equals 15 residues. Deletions cut 2 bases from V and 2 bases from J, with 10 bases between.

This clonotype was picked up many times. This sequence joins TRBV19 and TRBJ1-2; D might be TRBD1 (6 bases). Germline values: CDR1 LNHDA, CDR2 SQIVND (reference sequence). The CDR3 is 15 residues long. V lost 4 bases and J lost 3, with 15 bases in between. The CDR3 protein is CASSRSDRSYYGYTF. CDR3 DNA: TGTGCCAGTAGTAGGTCCGACAGGTCCTACTATGGCTACACCTTC.

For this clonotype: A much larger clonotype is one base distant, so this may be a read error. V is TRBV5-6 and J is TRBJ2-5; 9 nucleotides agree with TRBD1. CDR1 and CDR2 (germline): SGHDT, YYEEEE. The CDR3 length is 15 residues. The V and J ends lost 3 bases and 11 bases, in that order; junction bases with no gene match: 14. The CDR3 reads CASSWTGVMDNEQYF. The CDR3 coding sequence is TGTGCCAGCAGCTGGACAGGGGTAATGGACAATGAGCAGTACTTC.

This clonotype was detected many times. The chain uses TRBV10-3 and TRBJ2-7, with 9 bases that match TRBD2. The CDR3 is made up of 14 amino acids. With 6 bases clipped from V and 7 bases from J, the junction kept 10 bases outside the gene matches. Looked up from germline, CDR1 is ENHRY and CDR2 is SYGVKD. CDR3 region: CAIRVAGAGNEQYF. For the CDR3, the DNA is TGTGCCATCAGGGTAGCGGGAGCAGGCAATGAGCAGTACTTC.

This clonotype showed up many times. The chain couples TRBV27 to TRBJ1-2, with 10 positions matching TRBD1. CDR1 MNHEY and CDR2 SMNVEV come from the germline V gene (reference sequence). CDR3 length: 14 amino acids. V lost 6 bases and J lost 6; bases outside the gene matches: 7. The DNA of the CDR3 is TGTGCCAGCAGCCCCCAGGGACAGGGGAATGGCTACACCTTC. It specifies CASSPQGQGNGYTF.

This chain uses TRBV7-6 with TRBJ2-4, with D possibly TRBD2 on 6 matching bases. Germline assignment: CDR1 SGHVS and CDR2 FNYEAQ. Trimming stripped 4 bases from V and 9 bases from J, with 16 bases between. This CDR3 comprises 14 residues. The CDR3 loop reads CASSYGTHEGIQYF. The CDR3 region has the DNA TGTGCCAGCAGCTACGGGACTCACGAGGGCATTCAGTACTTC.

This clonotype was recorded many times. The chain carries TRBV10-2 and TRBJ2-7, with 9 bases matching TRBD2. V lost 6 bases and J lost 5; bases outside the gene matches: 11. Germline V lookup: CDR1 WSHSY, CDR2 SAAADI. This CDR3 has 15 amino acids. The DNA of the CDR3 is TGCGCCAGCAGACTGACCGTAGCGGGAGTGAACGAGCAGTACTTC. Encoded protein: CASRLTVAGVNEQYF.

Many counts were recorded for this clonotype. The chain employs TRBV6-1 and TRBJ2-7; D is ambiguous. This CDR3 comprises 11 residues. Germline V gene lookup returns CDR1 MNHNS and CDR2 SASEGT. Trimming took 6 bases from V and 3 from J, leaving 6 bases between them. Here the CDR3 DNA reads TGTGCCAGCAGAGGCGGCTACGAGCAGTACTTC. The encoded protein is CASRGGYEQYF.

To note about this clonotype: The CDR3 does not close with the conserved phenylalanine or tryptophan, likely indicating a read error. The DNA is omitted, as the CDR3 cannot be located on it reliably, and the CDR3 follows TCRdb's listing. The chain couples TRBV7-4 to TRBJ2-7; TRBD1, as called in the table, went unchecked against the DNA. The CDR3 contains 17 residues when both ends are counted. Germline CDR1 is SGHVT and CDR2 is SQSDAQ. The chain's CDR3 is CASSLAPLNPYGYTFGS.

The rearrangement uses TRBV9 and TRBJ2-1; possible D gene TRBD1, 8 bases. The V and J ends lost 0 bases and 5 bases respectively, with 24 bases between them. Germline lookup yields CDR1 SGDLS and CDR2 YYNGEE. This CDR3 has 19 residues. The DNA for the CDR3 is TGTGCCAGCAGCGTAGGGGACAGGTACGGACTAGTAGTGGACAATGAGCAGTTCTTC. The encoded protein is CASSVGDRYGLVVDNEQFF.

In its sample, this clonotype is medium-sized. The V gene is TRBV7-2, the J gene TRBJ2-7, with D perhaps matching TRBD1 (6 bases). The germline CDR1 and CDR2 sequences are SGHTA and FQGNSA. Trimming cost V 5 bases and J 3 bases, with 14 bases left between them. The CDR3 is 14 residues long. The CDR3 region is CASSINRAFYEQYF. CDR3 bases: TGTGCCAGCAGCATCAACAGGGCCTTCTACGAGCAGTACTTC.

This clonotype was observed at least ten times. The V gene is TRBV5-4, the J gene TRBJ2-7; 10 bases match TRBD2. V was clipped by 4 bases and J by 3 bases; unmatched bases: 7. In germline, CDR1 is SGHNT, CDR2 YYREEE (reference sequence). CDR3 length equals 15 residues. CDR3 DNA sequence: TGTGCCAGCAGCGATCCCGGGACTAGCGTCTACGAGCAGTACTTC. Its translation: CASSDPGTSVYEQYF.

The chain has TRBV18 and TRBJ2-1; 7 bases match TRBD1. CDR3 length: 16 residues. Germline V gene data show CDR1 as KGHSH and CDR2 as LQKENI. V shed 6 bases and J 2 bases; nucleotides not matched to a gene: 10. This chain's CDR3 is CASSLRTGVAYNEQFF. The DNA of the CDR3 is TGTGCCAGCTCCCTCCGTACAGGGGTGGCCTACAATGAGCAGTTCTTC.

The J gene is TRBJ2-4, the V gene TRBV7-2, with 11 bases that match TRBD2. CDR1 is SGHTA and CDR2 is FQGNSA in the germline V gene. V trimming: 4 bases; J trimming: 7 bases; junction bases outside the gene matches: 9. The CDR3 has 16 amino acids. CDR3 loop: CASSSQLAGEGNIQYF. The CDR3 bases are TGTGCCAGCAGCTCCCAACTAGCGGGAGAAGGTAACATTCAGTACTTC. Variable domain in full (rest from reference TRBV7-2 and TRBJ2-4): GAGVSQSPSNKVTEKGKDVELRCDPISGHTALYWYRQSLGQGLEFLIYFQGNSAPDKSGLPSDRFSAERTGGSVSTLTIQRTQQEDSAVYLCASSSQLAGEGNIQYFGAGTRLSVL.

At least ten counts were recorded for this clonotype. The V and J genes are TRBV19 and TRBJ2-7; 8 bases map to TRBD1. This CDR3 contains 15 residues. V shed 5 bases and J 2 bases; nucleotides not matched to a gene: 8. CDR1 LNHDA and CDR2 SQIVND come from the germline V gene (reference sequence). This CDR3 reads CASSAGTGPAYEQYF. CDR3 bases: TGTGCCAGTAGTGCCGGGACAGGCCCCGCCTACGAGCAGTACTTC.

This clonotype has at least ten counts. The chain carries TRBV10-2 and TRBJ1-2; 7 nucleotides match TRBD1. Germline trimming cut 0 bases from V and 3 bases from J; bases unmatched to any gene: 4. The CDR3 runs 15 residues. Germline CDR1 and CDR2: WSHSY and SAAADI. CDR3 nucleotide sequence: TGCGCCAGCAGTGAGTCGGGACAGCCCTACTATGGCTACACCTTC. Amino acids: CASSESGQPYYGYTF.